This TCR beta chain came from a study of T cells in Graves' hyperthyroidism and ophthalmopathy. Turning to the study itself: Prior to any treatment, at the point of initial diagnosis, peripheral blood was collected.

This clonotype was recorded at least ten times. The CDR3 runs to 15 residues. V dropped 4 bases and J dropped 6; count of bases not matched to a gene: 8. Germline CDR1 and CDR2: ENHRY and SYGVKD. TCR beta CDR3 regions were amplified from RNA. First-round RT-PCR of the TCR CDR3 relied on the HTBI primer set. MiXCR, applied by TCRdb to the multiplex PCR reads, yields one record per CDR3 protein. The table shows 300,000 to 350,000 distinct CDR3 sequences, with 15% to 20% occurring only once. The sequenced material came from blood. This sequence was found in a woman aged 50 to 60 with Graves' hyperthyroidism. V gene TRBV10-3 combines with J gene TRBJ1-2, with 10 bases lining up with TRBD1. CDR3 sequence: CAISAGTGEKNGYTF. The CDR3 region has the DNA TGTGCCATCAGTGCCGGGACAGGGGAAAAGAATGGCTACACCTTC.